This TCR beta chain was sequenced in a study of glioma-infiltrating T cells after dendritic cell vaccination. Study background: Dendritic cell vaccine was injected intradermally three times, biweekly.

Deletions cut 4 bases from V and 8 bases from J, with 20 bases between. CDR1 LGHNA and CDR2 YSLEER come from the germline V gene. The CDR3 sequence is 15 residues long. TCRB CDR3 was amplified from 2 ug genomic DNA or less. TCRdb keeps only in-frame clones here, not all; method: immunoSEQ multiplex PCR. The data show over 55,000 clones, approximately 81% seen once. The receptor was derived from a human donor with glioblastoma. Here the sequenced sample was blood, taken before dendritic cell vaccination. The J gene is TRBJ1-2, the V gene TRBV4-3, with D perhaps TRBD1 (5 bases). CDR3 nucleotide sequence: TGCGCCAGCAGCCCATTTTCGGGCAGGGAGGAAGGCTACACCTTC. Translated: CASSPFSGREEGYTF.